The T cell receptor beta chain described here comes from a study of cytomegalovirus exposure and HLA in healthy donors. General observations from the study: Productive rates of about 87% or about 30% were seen for most TCR beta V segments in an earlier analysis. Most TCR sequences were uncommon, yet certain public TCRs appeared in many donors. Sequencing likely caused a cluster of highly shared sequence variants.

This clone has only one observation. What it recognizes is unknown. PCR employed 60 Vbeta and 13 Jbeta primers. The protocol was immunoSEQ multiplex PCR, while the TCRdb copy is restricted to in-frame clones and leaves out a portion. The table records 150,000 to 200,000 clones, roughly 87% of them present only once. The CDR3 has 14 amino acids. The germline V gene encodes CDR1 SGHTA and CDR2 FQGNSA. Unmatched junction bases numbered 6, after V lost 3 bases and J lost 5 bases. Sequences were obtained from PBMCs. The source of this sequence is a man aged 45 to 65 in good health and CMV-seronegative. V is TRBV7-2 and J is TRBJ2-5; 7 positions match TRBD2. Here the CDR3 reads CASSFLGSGETQYF. Here the CDR3 DNA reads TGTGCCAGCAGCTTTCTCGGTAGCGGGGAGACCCAGTACTTC.